The source of this TCR beta chain is a study of metastatic and nonmetastatic thyroid tumors. Looking at the study overall: Thyroid patients, malignant and benign, had repertoires compared across blood and tumor or nodule tissue. Study-wide findings and caveats: For both blood and tumor, malignant thyroid tumors reportedly showed significantly higher TCR beta diversity than benign nodules did.

The CDR3 consists of 20 residues. Trimming removed 0 bases from V and 4 bases from J; junction bases left unmatched: 21. Germline V gene data show CDR1 as SGHNT and CDR2 as YYREEE (reference sequence). Thyroid surgery was preceded by no treatment in any patient. Comment on this clone: Its antigen is as yet unknown.

Under the authors' procedure: Variation in CDR3 across clinicopathological groups served as the basis for constructing a distant-metastasis classifier in papillary thyroid cancer. With MiXCR, TCRdb called clones anew from the PCR reads. What appears here as the V and J calls and clone size reflects TCRdb's work, not the paper's. This sample has around 50,000 clones, with roughly a fifth found just once. The sequence was collected from a male donor with papillary thyroid cancer or a benign thyroid nodule (not recorded which). Some clones in this sample may be carry-over from other donors' samples. The chain joins TRBV5-4 to TRBJ2-7, with 8 bases identical to TRBD1. Sequenced sample: blood. CDR3 sequence reads: CASSLGPHSPGQGLGYEQYF. DNA of the CDR3: TGTGCCAGCAGCTTGGGGCCCCACTCTCCAGGACAGGGATTAGGTTACGAGCAGTACTTC.